This T cell receptor beta chain was found in a study of tumor-infiltrating lymphocytes in primary liver carcinoma. Study-level points and caveats: Blood fell significantly below tumors in its top-250-clone fraction (p = 0.039). The overlap of tumor-adjacent and tumor-blood pairs was smaller than that of tumor region pairs.

Unsorted whole blood served as the source of blood RNA, and germline DNA was extracted as well. Sampling before surgery obtained 4 to 4.5 milliliters of peripheral blood. This CDR3 is 14 amino acids long. The ends were cut back, 5 bases at V and 3 bases at J, with 11 bases in the middle. A primer matching the constant region was used to make TCR beta cDNA from approximately 0.45 ug of total RNA. It was through three nested multiplex PCR rounds of slightly modified ARM-PCR that TCR beta libraries arose. Running roughly 10 cycles apiece, the first two PCR rounds relied on TRBV1-TRBV30 forward primers together with a C-beta reverse primer. Each CDR3 protein gets one entry after TCRdb re-called the multiplex PCR reads with MiXCR. This sample has over 250,000 distinct CDR3 sequences, with 50% to 75% found just once. This clonotype was picked up many times. The antigen is not known.

The source of this sequence is a woman in her thirties with primary liver carcinoma and hepatitis B virus infection. The sample was peripheral blood. The rearrangement links TRBV12-3 or TRBV12-4 to TRBJ1-5, with D maybe TRBD1 (5 bases). CDR3 DNA sequence: TGTGCCAGCAGTCGGGGGGGGTTCAATCAGCCCCAGCATTTT. Translated, it gives CASSRGGFNQPQHF.